One T cell receptor beta chain is described in this entry. The sample is drawn from a study of blood T cell repertoires in COVID-19. Looking at the study overall: Spain, Italy and the United States supplied samples that represented acute and convalescent COVID-19.

The CDR3 is 16 residues long. Germline CDR1 reads MGHDK; CDR2 reads SYGVNS. The J segment lost 5 bases and the V segment lost 4 bases, leaving 9 bases of the junction unmatched. TCRdb keeps only in-frame clones here, not all; method: immunoSEQ multiplex PCR. The table has about 55,000 clones, 88% seen once. The source material was peripheral blood. This chain links TRBV25-1 with TRBJ1-5; TRBD1 matches 9 bases. This TCR derives from a man aged 55 to 70 with active COVID-19. CDR3 residues: CASSGSRDRDYQPQHF. The CDR3 DNA reads as TGTGCCAGCAGTGGGAGCCGGGACAGGGATTATCAGCCCCAGCATTTT.